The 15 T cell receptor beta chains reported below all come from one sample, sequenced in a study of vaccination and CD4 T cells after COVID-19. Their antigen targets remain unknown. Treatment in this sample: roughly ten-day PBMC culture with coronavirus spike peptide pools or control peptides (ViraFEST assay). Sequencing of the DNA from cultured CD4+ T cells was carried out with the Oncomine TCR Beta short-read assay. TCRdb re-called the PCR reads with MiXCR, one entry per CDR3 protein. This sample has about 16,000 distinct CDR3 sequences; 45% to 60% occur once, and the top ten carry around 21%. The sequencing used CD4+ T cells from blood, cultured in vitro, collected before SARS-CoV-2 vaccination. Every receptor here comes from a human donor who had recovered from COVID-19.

CDR3 sequence: CASSRRTSGRLTGELFF. The CDR3 bases are TGTGCCAGCAGCCGAAGGACTAGCGGGAGGTTGACCGGGGAGCTGTTTTTT. The gene calls are TRBV27 and TRBJ2-2; 14 nucleotides match TRBD2. The CDR3 runs to 17 residues. J lost 5 bases, V lost 6 bases, and 8 bases had no gene match. From germline, CDR1 is MNHEY and CDR2 SMNVEV (reference sequence).

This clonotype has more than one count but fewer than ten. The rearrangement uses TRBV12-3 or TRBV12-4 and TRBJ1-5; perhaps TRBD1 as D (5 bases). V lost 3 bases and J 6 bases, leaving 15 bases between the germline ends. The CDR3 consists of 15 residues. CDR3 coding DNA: TGTGCCAGCAGTTTTGAGGGGCTTCCCAGTCAGCCCCAGCATTTT. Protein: CASSFEGLPSQPQHF.

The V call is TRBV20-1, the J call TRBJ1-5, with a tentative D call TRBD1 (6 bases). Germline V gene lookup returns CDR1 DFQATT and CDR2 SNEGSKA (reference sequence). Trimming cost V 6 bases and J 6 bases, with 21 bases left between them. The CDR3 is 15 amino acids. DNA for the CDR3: TGCAGTGCCCTACAGGGAGGCTATATCAGTCAGCCCCAGCATTTT. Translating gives CSALQGGYISQPQHF.

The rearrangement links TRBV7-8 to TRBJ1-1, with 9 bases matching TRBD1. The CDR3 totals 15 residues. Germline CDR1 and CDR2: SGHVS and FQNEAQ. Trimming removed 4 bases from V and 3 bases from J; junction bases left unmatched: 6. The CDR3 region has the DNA TGTGCCAGCAGCTCACGGACAGGGGCGTACACTGAAGCTTTCTTT. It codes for CASSSRTGAYTEAFF.

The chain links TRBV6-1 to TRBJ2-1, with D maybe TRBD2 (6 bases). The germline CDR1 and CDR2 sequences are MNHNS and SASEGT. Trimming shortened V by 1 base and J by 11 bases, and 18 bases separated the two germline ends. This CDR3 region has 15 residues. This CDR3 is CASSEVGTSRGQQFF. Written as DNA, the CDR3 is TGTGCCAGCAGTGAAGTTGGGACTTCACGAGGGCAGCAGTTCTTC.

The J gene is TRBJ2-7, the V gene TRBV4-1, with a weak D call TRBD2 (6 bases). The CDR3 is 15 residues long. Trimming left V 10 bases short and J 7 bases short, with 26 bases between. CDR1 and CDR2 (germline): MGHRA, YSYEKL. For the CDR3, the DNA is TGCGCCACATCCGGGACTCCCCTCGCTTTAGAAGAGCAGTACTTC. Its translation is CATSGTPLALEEQYF.

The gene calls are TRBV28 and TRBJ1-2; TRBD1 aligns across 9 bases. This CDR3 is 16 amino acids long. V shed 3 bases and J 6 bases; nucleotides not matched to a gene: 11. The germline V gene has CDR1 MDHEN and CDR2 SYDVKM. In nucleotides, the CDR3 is TGTGCCAGCAGTTTCCTTTCCCGGGACAGGGCGAATGGCTACACCTTC. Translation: CASSFLSRDRANGYTF.

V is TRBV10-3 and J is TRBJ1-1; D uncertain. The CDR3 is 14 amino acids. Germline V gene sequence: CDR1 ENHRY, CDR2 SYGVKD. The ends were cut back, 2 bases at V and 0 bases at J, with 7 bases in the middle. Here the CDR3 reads CAISEPTLNTEAFF. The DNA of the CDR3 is TGTGCCATCAGTGAGCCCACATTGAACACTGAAGCTTTCTTT.

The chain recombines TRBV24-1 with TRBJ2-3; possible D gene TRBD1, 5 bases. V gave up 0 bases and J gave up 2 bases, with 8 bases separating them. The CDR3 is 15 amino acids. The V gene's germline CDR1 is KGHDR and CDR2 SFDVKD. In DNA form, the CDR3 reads TGTGCCACCAGTGATTTGGGCAGGGCCACAGATACGCAGTATTTT. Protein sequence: CATSDLGRATDTQYF.

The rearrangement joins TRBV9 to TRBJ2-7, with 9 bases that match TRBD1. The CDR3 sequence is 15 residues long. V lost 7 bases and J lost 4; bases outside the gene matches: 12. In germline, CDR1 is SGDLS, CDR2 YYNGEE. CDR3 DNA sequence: TGTGCCAGCTCGATCGGGACAGGGAGATCGTACGAGCAGTACTTC. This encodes CASSIGTGRSYEQYF. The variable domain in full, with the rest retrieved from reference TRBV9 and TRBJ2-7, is DSGVTQTPKHLITATGQRVTLRCSPRSGDLSVYWYQQSLDQGLQFLIQYYNGEERAKGNILERFSAQQFPDLHSELNLSSLELGDSALYFCASSIGTGRSYEQYFGPGTRLTVT.

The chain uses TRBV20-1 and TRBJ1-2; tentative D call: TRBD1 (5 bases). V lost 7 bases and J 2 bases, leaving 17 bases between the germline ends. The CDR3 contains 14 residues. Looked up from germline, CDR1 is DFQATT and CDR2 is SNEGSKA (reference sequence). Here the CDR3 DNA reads TGCAGTGGGACATACATGGGTGGAAACTATGGCTACACCTTC. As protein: CSGTYMGGNYGYTF.

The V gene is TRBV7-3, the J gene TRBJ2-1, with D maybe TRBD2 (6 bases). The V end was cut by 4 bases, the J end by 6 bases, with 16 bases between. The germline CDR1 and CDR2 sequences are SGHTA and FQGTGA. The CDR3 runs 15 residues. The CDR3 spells CASSSFGTHPNEQFF. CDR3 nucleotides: TGTGCCAGCAGCTCTTTCGGGACTCACCCCAATGAGCAGTTCTTC.

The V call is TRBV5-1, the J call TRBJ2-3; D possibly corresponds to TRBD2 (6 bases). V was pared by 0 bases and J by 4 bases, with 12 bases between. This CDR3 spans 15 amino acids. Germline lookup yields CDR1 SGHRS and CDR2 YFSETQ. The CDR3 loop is CASSLAGGTPDTQYF. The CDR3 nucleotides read TGCGCCAGCAGCTTGGCGGGCGGGACCCCAGATACGCAGTATTTT.

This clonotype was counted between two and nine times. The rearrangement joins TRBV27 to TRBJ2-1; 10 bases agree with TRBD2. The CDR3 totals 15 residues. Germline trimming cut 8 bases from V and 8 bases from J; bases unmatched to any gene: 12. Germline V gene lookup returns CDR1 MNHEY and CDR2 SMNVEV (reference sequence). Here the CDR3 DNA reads TGTGCCAGCTCAAAAAGCGGGAGGGCCTTGGATGAGCAGTTCTTC. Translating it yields CASSKSGRALDEQFF.

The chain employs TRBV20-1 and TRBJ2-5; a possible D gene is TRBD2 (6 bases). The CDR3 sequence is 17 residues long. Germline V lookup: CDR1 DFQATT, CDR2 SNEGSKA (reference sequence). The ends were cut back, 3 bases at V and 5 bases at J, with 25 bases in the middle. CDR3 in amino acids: CSASQFGGDVPGETQYF. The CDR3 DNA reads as TGCAGTGCTAGTCAGTTTGGCGGGGACGTTCCTGGGGAGACCCAGTACTTC.